Shown below are 4 T cell receptor beta chains from a single sample sequenced in a study of blood T cell repertoires in COVID-19. Some clones are missing from TCRdb's copy, which holds only in-frame ones; the method was immunoSEQ multiplex PCR. The data contain about 160,000 clones, around four fifths of them singletons. Sample: peripheral blood. These TCRs come from a man between 65 and 85 years old with acute or convalescent COVID-19.

This clone is termed medium-sized (0.01 to 0.1%). The chain recombines TRBV27 with TRBJ2-7; D possibly corresponds to TRBD2 (5 bases). CDR1 is MNHEY and CDR2 is SMNVEV in the germline V gene (reference sequence). The CDR3 length is 14 residues. V lost 4 bases and J lost 7, with 17 bases in between. The CDR3 coding sequence is TGTGCCAGCAGTTCCAGGAGCCACCGGGATGAGCAGTACTTC. It is translated as CASSSRSHRDEQYF.

This chain uses TRBV5-1 with TRBJ1-2, with D perhaps matching TRBD1 (6 bases). V was shortened by 3 bases and J by 7 bases, with 13 bases between the two germline ends. The CDR3 spans 13 residues. Germline values: CDR1 SGHRS, CDR2 YFSETQ. CDR3 loop: CASSWAGASGYTF. CDR3 sequence (DNA): TGCGCCAGCAGCTGGGCAGGGGCGAGTGGCTACACCTTC.

The chain is built from TRBV10-1 and TRBJ2-5, with 10 bases fitting TRBD1. V shed 6 bases, J shed 4 bases, and the junction held 8 bases outside the gene matches. The V gene's germline CDR1 is WNHNN and CDR2 SYGVQD (reference sequence). The CDR3 runs to 15 residues. DNA of the CDR3: TGCGCCAGCAGCCCGGGACAGGGGTTGGGAGAGACCCAGTACTTC. This codes for CASSPGQGLGETQYF.

The chain recombines TRBV5-1 with TRBJ2-2, with 7 bases that match TRBD2. This CDR3 region has 14 residues. Trimming removed 8 bases from V and 3 bases from J; junction bases left unmatched: 7. The V gene's germline CDR1 is SGHRS and CDR2 YFSETQ. The CDR3 spells CASCWGGDTGELFF. Written as DNA, the CDR3 is TGCGCCAGTTGCTGGGGGGGAGACACCGGGGAGCTGTTTTTT.